The entry that follows covers one T cell receptor (beta chain) sequence. Its specificity is not known. The source of the sample is a study of T cell repertoires in cytomegalovirus infection. Whole-study results and caveats: Dominant in the ex vivo response were TCR beta clonotypes restricted by HLA-C and specific for CMV.

The trim removed 4 bases at V and 0 bases at J, leaving 8 bases unmatched. Germline values: CDR1 LGHDT, CDR2 YNNKEL (reference sequence). This CDR3 has 18 amino acids. One entry per CDR3 protein, called by TCRdb with MiXCR from the reads. The data show about 460,000 distinct CDR3 sequences, roughly 12% seen once. The sequenced sample consisted of PBMCs. The TCR sequence derives from a human donor in good health (CMV status not recorded). Some clones in this sample may be carry-over from other donors' samples. The V and J genes are TRBV3-1 and TRBJ2-6, with 8 nucleotides matching TRBD1. The CDR3 spells CASSRLRTGSSGANVLTF. For the CDR3, the DNA is TGTGCCAGCAGCCGTTTAAGGACAGGGAGCTCTGGGGCCAACGTCCTGACTTTC.